The clone carrying this T cell receptor beta chain was seen many times. Its cognate antigen is unknown. In preparing bulk TCR libraries, previously described methods and listed TCR primers were used. In TCRdb, the PCR reads were re-called with MiXCR into one record per CDR3 protein. Here the sample spans 80,000 to 100,000 distinct CDR3 sequences, approximately 25% being singletons. Naive CD8 T cells underwent sorting with the CD8+CD4-CCR7+CD45RA+ definition. This specimen belongs to a study of molecular identifiers for immune sequencing clone quantification. Notes on the study in general: It was shown that clones above 20 RNA copies held over 99% of effector molecules, but under 1% in naive cells.

Sequenced material: naive CD8+ T cells from blood, with Jurkat cell RNA spiked in. Subset here: FACS-sorted CD8+CD4-CCR7+CD45RA+ naive T cells. This receptor was taken from a human donor in good health. Some libraries in this study had Jurkat cell RNA spiked in.

Here the CDR3 DNA reads TGCAGTGCTAGAGGGACTAGCGGGGGCAGGGCCACCTACGAGCAGTACTTC. Its translation is CSARGTSGGRATYEQYF. The chain employs TRBV20-1 and TRBJ2-7; TRBD2 matches at 13 bases. The V segment lost 1 base and the J segment 2 bases; nucleotides outside the gene matches: 8. The CDR3 length is 17 residues. Germline CDR1 and CDR2: DFQATT and SNEGSKA (reference sequence).